A single T cell receptor beta chain is shown here with its context. Under the authors' procedure: Nucleated cell number was recorded as an estimate derived from reference gene primer amplification. Clones were sequenced by immunoSEQ multiplex PCR, and TCRdb holds only the in-frame ones, with some missing. V and J calls and clone size are those listed in that table; D and trimming were worked out from the DNA. The data contain more than 65,000 clones, around 88% of them singletons. Germline loops: CDR1 MNHEY, CDR2 SMNVEV (reference sequence). Trimming left V 7 bases short and J 0 bases short, with 15 bases between. CDR3 length: 15 residues. These data come from a study of blood T cell repertoires in COVID-19. Looking at the study overall: The United States, Italy and Spain provided the acute and convalescent COVID-19 samples. The cDNA or gDNA used as material had been derived from T cells, B-cell-depleted T cells, or PBMCs.

The rearrangement joins TRBV27 to TRBJ1-1; D may be TRBD1 (6 bases). The receptor was isolated from a man aged 55 to 70 with acute or convalescent COVID-19. Sequenced: peripheral blood. The DNA for the CDR3 is TGTGCCAGCACCCTTACAGGGTATGTGAACACTGAAGCTTTCTTT. Its protein product is CASTLTGYVNTEAFF.